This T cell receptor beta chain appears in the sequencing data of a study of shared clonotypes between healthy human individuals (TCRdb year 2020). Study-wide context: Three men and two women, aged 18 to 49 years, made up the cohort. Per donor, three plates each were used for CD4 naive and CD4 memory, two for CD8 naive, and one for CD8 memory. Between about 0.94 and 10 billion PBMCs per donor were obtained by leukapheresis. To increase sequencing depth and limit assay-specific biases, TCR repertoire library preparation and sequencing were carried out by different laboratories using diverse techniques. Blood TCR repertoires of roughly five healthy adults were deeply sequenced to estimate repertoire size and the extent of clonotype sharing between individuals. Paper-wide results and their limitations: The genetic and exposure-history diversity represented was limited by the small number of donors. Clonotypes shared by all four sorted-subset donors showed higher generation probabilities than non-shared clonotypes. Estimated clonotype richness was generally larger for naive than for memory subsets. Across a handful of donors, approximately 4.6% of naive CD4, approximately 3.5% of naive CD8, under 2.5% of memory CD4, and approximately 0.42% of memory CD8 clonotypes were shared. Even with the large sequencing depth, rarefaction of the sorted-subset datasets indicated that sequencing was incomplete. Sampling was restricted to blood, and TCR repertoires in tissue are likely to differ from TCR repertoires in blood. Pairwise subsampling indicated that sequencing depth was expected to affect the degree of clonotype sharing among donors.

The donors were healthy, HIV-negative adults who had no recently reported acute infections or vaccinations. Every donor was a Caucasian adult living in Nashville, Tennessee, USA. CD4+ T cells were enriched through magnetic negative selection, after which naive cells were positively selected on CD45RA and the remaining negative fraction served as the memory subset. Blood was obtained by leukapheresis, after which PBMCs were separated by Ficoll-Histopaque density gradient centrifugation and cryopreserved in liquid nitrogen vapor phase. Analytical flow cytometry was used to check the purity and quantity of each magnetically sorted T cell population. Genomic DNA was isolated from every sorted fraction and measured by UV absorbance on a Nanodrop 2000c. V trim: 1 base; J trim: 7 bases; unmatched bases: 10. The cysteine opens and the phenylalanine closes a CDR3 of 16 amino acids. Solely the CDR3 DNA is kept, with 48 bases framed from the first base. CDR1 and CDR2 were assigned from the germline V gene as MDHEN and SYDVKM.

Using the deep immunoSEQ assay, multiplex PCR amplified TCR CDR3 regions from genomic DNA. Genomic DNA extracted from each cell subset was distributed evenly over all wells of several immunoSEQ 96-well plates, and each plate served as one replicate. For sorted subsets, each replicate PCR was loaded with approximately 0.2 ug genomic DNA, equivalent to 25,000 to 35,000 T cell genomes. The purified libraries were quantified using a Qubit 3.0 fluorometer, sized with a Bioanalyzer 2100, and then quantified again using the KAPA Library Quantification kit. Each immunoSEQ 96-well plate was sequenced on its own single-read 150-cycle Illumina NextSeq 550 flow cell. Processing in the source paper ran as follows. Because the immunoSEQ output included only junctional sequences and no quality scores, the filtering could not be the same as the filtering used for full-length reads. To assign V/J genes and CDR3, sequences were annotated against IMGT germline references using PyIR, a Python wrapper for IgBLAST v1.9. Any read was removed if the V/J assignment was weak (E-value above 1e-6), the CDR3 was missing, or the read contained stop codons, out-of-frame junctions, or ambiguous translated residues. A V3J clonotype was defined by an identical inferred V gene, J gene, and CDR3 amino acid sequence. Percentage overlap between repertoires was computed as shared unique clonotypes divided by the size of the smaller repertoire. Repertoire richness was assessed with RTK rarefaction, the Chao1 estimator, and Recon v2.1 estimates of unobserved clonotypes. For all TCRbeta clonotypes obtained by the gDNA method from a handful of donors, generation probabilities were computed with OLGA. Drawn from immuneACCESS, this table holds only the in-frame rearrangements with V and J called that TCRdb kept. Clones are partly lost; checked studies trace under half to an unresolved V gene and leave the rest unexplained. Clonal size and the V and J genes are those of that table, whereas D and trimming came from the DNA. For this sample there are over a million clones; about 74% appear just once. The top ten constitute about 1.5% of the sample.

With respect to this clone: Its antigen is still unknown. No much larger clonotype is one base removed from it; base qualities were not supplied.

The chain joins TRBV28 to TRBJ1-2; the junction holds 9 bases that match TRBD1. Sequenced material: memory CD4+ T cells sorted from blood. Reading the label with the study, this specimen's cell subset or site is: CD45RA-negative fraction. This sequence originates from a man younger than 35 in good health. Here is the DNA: TGTGCCAGCAGTTTATCCCTCACAGGGGGCATGGGTGGCTACACCTTC. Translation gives CASSLSLTGGMGGYTF.